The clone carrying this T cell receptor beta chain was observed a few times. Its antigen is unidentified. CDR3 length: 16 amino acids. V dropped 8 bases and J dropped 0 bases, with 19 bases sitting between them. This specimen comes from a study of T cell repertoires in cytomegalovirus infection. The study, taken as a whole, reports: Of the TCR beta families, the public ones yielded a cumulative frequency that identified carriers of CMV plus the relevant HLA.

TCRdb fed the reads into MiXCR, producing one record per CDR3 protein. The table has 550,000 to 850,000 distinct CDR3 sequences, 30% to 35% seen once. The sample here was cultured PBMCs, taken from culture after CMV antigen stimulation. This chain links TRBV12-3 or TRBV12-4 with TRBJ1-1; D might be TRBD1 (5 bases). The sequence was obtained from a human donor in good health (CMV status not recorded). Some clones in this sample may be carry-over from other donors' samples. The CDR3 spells CASLRVGVNLNTEAFF. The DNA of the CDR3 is TGTGCCAGCCTCCGGGTAGGGGTTAACTTGAACACTGAAGCTTTCTTT.